This TCR beta chain was sequenced for a study of T cell changes during pregnancy in multiple sclerosis. A few counts support this clone. Measured with immunoSEQ multiplex PCR; TCRdb has only the in-frame clones, and not every one. The sample lists over 65,000 clones; approximately 90% were seen once. Germline CDR1 and CDR2: MDHEN and SYDVKM. This CDR3 comprises 14 residues. V gave up 6 bases and J gave up 4 bases; unmatched junction bases: 5. Sequencing was performed on peripheral blood, taken in the first trimester of pregnancy. This rearrangement joins TRBV28 to TRBJ1-5; 8 nucleotides line up with TRBD1. The origin of this receptor is a female donor with multiple sclerosis, enrolled in a pregnancy study. CDR3 protein: CASSRTGPNQPQHF. For the CDR3, the DNA is TGTGCCAGCAGCCGGACAGGGCCGAATCAGCCCCAGCATTTT.